The 3 T cell receptor beta chains below were found in one sample sequenced in a study of T cell repertoires in ileal Crohn's disease. Sequenced by immunoSEQ multiplex PCR; TCRdb stores in-frame clones only, minus some. This sample carries about 14,000 clones, around 79% of them seen once, and the ten largest clones take 4.5%. The specimen was ileal tissue. Every receptor here comes from an adult with Crohn's disease.

In the case of this clone: The sample contains more than one DNA sequence encoding this CDR3. The chain carries TRBV7-3 and TRBJ2-2; 7 bases agree with TRBD2. This CDR3 has 15 residues. Germline V gene data show CDR1 as SGHTA and CDR2 as FQGTGA. V shed 5 bases, J shed 1 base, and the junction held 4 bases outside the gene matches. CDR3: CASSPPGGNTGELFF. DNA of the CDR3: TGTGCCAGCAGCCCCCCGGGGGGGAACACCGGGGAGCTGTTTTTT.

The chain has TRBV6-1 and TRBJ2-7; the match to TRBD1 covers 11 bases. The V gene end was trimmed by 3 bases and the J gene end by 6 bases; junction bases not matched to a gene: 7. The CDR3 consists of 15 residues. The germline CDR1 and CDR2 sequences are MNHNS and SASEGT. This chain's CDR3 is CASSDGTGGGSEQYF. The CDR3 bases are TGTGCCAGCAGTGACGGGACAGGGGGGGGATCCGAGCAGTACTTC.

This clone occurred once. This chain links TRBV5-1 with TRBJ2-2; D perhaps matches TRBD1 (6 bases). The germline V gene encodes CDR1 SGHRS and CDR2 YFSETQ. V gave up 7 bases and J gave up 4 bases, with 20 bases separating them. The CDR3 spans 16 residues. CDR3 residues: CASSPGTLIRTGELFF. The CDR3 coding sequence is TGCGCCAGCTCCCCCGGGACACTAATACGCACCGGGGAGCTGTTTTTT.